Listed here is a single T cell receptor beta chain. The specificity of this receptor is unknown. No quality values exist for individual bases; no much larger clone is one base distant. Receptors were amplified or captured by the immunoSEQ multiplex PCR assay. The clones in this table, taken by TCRdb from immuneACCESS, are in-frame only. Not every clone is retained; where verified, under half of the shortfall comes from an unresolved V gene, and the cause of the rest is unknown. The sample data list over 150,000 clones, and nearly 96% of these were observed just once. Over 1% of the sample is taken by the ten largest. The sample is drawn from a study of control samples from healthy donors and cancer patients (TCRdb year 2020). Per the germline V gene (reference sequence), LGHDT is the CDR1 and YNNKEL is the CDR2. The V end loses 0 bases and the J end loses 0 bases, and a stretch of 14 bases separates them. There are 18 amino acids in the CDR3, from cysteine to phenylalanine inclusive. Only the CDR3 part of the read is kept: 54 bases, read in frame from the first base.

The chain couples TRBV3-1 (or the pseudogene TRBV3-2) to TRBJ1-4; too little of a D gene remains to name it. The receptor's source is a woman in her twenties or thirties in good health. Sequenced input: blood. This receptor has the CDR3 CASSQEGGFFPTNEKLFF. The sequenced DNA is TGTGCCAGCAGCCAAGAGGGAGGATTCTTCCCAACTAATGAAAAACTGTTTTTT.